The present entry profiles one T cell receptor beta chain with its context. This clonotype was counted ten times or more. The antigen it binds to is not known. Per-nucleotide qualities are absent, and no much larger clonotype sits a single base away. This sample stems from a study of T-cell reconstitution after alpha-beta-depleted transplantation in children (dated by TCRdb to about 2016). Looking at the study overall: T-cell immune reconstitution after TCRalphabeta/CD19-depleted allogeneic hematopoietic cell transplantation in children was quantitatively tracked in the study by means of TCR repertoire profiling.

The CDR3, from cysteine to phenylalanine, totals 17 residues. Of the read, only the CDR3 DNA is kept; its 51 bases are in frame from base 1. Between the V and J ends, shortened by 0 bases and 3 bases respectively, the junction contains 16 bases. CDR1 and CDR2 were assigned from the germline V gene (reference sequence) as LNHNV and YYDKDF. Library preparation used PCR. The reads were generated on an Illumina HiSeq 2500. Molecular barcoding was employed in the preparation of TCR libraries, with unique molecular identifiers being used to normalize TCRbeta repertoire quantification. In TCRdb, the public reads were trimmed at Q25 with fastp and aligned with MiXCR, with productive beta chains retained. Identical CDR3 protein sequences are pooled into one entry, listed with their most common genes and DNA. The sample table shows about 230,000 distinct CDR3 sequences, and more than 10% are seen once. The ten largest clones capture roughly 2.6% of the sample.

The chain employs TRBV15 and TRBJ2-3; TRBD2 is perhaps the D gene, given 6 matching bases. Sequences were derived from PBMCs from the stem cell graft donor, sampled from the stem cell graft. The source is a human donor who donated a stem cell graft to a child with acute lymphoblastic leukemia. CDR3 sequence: CATSREFVGGRTDTQYF. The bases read TGTGCCACCAGCAGAGAGTTCGTGGGAGGTAGAACAGATACGCAGTATTTT.